Shown below are 29 T cell receptor beta chains from a single sample sequenced in a study of breast tumors, draining lymph nodes, adjacent tissues. One entry per CDR3 protein results from TCRdb running MiXCR on the multiplex PCR reads. This sample yields 12,000 or so distinct CDR3 sequences, of which over 45% are seen a single time; about 42% belongs to the top ten. Input material: tumor-adjacent breast tissue. All receptors come from a female donor with breast cancer. Some clones in this sample may be carry-over from other donors' samples.

Many counts were recorded for this clonotype. The V and J genes are TRBV4-1 and TRBJ1-5; a possible D gene is TRBD1 (5 bases). Germline V gene sequence: CDR1 MGHRA, CDR2 YSYEKL. This CDR3 spans 17 amino acids. Trimming removed 1 base from V and 0 bases from J, with 13 bases in between. CDR3 DNA sequence: TGCGCCAGCAGCCAAGGCGGGGGGTTGGATAGCAATCAGCCCCAGCATTTT. It encodes CASSQGGGLDSNQPQHF.

The rearrangement joins TRBV19 to TRBJ1-2; the D is unclear. The CDR3 loop spans 10 amino acids. Germline V CDR1 and CDR2: LNHDA, SQIVND (reference sequence). Trimming shortened V by 5 bases and J by 8 bases, and 6 bases separated the two germline ends. The CDR3 is CASSPRGYTF. The CDR3 DNA follows: TGTGCCAGTAGTCCTCGGGGCTACACCTTC.

This clonotype has at least ten counts. A much larger clone differs by one base, so this may be a read error. This chain joins TRBV20-1 and TRBJ2-1; D unclear. The CDR3 consists of 12 residues. Germline V lookup: CDR1 DFQATT, CDR2 SNEGSKA (reference sequence). In DNA form, the CDR3 reads TGCAGTGCATGGGGTTGGTACAATGAGCCGTTCTTC. This gives the protein CSAWGWYNEPFF.

The chain carries TRBV11-2 and TRBJ2-7; D is ambiguous. V lost 3 bases, J lost 6 bases, and 6 bases lay in between. The CDR3 has 11 amino acids. In germline, CDR1 is SGHAT, CDR2 FQNNGV. The CDR3 nucleotides are TGTGCCAGCAGCTTCGGCCTCGAGCAGTACTTC. Encoded protein: CASSFGLEQYF.

This clonotype came up many times. The rearrangement links TRBV2 to TRBJ1-5; D not resolved. CDR3 length: 14 residues. Germline CDR1 is SNHLY and CDR2 is FYNNEI. Trimming stripped 7 bases from V and 2 bases from J, with 12 bases between. CDR3 DNA sequence: TGTGCCAGCACCTGGAACGGAGGCAATCAGCCCCAGCATTTT. The encoded protein is CASTWNGGNQPQHF.

The CDR3 reads CATSRDLGATNIQYF. The CDR3, as DNA: TGTGCCACCAGCAGAGATCTGGGGGCCACGAACATTCAGTACTTC. The rearrangement joins TRBV15 to TRBJ2-4, with TRBD1 as a possible D gene (6 bases). V was trimmed by 0 bases and J by 7 bases, leaving 13 bases between them. The CDR3 spans 15 residues. From germline, CDR1 is LNHNV and CDR2 YYDKDF (reference sequence). The complete variable domain, with remaining parts taken from reference TRBV15 and TRBJ2-4, reads DAMVIQNPRYQVTQFGKPVTLSCSQTLNHNVMYWYQQKSSQAPKLLFHYYDKDFNNEADTPDNFQSRRPNTSFCFLDIRSPGLGDTAMYLCATSRDLGATNIQYFGAGTRLSVL.

This clonotype was seen repeatedly, ten times or more. V gene TRBV11-2 combines with J gene TRBJ2-3; the match to TRBD1 covers 7 bases. V shed 2 bases, J shed 2 bases, and the junction held 4 bases outside the gene matches. The V gene's germline CDR1 is SGHAT and CDR2 FQNNGV. This CDR3 has 15 amino acids. The CDR3 region has the DNA TGTGCCAGCAGCTTAAGGGGGCGGTACACAGATACGCAGTATTTT. It codes for CASSLRGRYTDTQYF.

V gene TRBV5-6 combines with J gene TRBJ1-4, with a possible D match to TRBD1 (5 bases). CDR3 length: 15 residues. Per the germline V gene, CDR1 is SGHDT and CDR2 is YYEEEE. V was pared by 0 bases and J by 2 bases, with 8 bases between. The CDR3 here is CASSLGGGTNEKLFF. The DNA of the CDR3 is TGTGCCAGCAGCTTGGGCGGGGGGACTAATGAAAAACTGTTTTTT.

V usage is TRBV7-9 and J usage is TRBJ1-5; D is ambiguous. Germline CDR1 and CDR2: SEHNR and FQNEAQ (reference sequence). V gave up 6 bases and J gave up 9 bases, with 18 bases separating them. This CDR3 has 14 amino acids. The CDR3 sequence: CASSSTQQIGPQHF. CDR3 DNA sequence: TGTGCCAGCAGTTCCACCCAACAGATCGGGCCCCAGCATTTT. Looking up the rest from reference TRBV7-9 and TRBJ1-5 gives the full variable domain: DTGVSQNPRHKITKRGQNVTFRCDPISEHNRLYWYRQTLGQGPEFLTYFQNEAQLEKSRLLSDRFSAERPKGSFSTLEIQRTEQGDSAMYLCASSSTQQIGPQHFGDGTRLSIL.

By sample fraction, this clonotype is medium-sized. The J gene is TRBJ2-3, the V gene TRBV6-5; TRBD2 is a possible D gene (5 bases). Looked up from germline, CDR1 is MNHEY and CDR2 is SVGAGI. The V end was cut by 0 bases, the J end by 2 bases, with 12 bases between. This CDR3 has 16 residues. Here the CDR3 reads CASSYSMVRATDTQYF. CDR3 in DNA: TGTGCCAGCAGTTACTCGATGGTGCGGGCCACAGATACGCAGTATTTT.

This clonotype was found many times. A much larger clone is a single base away; this may be a read error. The rearrangement joins TRBV20-1 to TRBJ2-5; 12 positions match TRBD1. Per the germline V gene, CDR1 is DFQATT and CDR2 is SNEGSKA (reference sequence). The V and J ends lost 6 bases and 4 bases, in that order; junction bases with no gene match: 9. This CDR3 is 15 amino acids long. CDR3 in DNA: TGCAGTGCGGCCCGGGACAGGGGGCGTCCAGAGACCCAGTACTTC. It is translated as CSAARDRGRPETQYF.

The chain couples TRBV11-1 to TRBJ2-2; D call uncertain. The CDR3 contains 17 residues. V was trimmed by 3 bases and J by 3 bases, leaving 17 bases between them. Germline V lookup: CDR1 SGHAT, CDR2 FQDESV (reference sequence). CDR3 protein: CASSLPNSGSDTGELFF. The CDR3 coding sequence is TGTGCCAGCAGCTTGCCTAACTCTGGCTCGGACACCGGGGAGCTGTTTTTT.

This sequence joins TRBV5-5 and TRBJ2-7; the D gene is possibly TRBD1 (5 bases). The CDR3 contains 15 residues. CDR1 SGHKS and CDR2 YYEKEE come from the germline V gene (reference sequence). V gave up 2 bases and J gave up 0 bases, with 12 bases separating them. The CDR3 loop reads CASSFRSQGSYEQYF. DNA for the CDR3: TGTGCCAGCAGCTTCCGATCTCAGGGCTCCTACGAGCAGTACTTC. The full variable domain, rest sourced from reference TRBV5-5 and TRBJ2-7, is DAGVTQSPTHLIKTRGQQVTLRCSPISGHKSVSWYQQVLGQGPQFIFQYYEKEERGRGNFPDRFSARQFPNYSSELNVNALLLGDSALYLCASSFRSQGSYEQYFGPGTRLTVT.

V usage is TRBV12-3 or TRBV12-4 and J usage is TRBJ1-2; TRBD1 is a possible D gene (6 bases). Trimming pared 5 bases from V and 7 bases from J, leaving 14 bases between. The CDR3 consists of 13 residues. The CDR3 region has the DNA TGTGCCAGCAGTCTAGGCAGGGGCAGTGGCTACACCTTC. It yields the protein CASSLGRGSGYTF.

This clonotype is labeled as medium-sized. The chain recombines TRBV12-3 or TRBV12-4 with TRBJ2-7, with TRBD1 matching 7 bases. The CDR3 runs to 15 residues. The junction had 15 bases not matched to a gene; V was cut back by 8 bases and J by 5 bases. The CDR3 region has the DNA TGTGCCAGCGGGCCTGGCGTAACAGGGGCCCACGAGCAGTACTTC. This codes for CASGPGVTGAHEQYF.

This clonotype was detected ten times or more. With a much larger clone just one base away, this may be a read error. V usage is TRBV5-6 and J usage is TRBJ2-3, with TRBD2 identical over 9 bases. J lost 6 bases, V lost 4 bases, and 9 bases had no gene match. The CDR3 has 15 amino acids. The germline V gene encodes CDR1 SGHDT and CDR2 YYEEEE. CDR3 residues: CASSPSGTLGDTQYF. For the CDR3, the DNA is TGTGCCAGCAGCCCTAGCGGGACCCTTGGGGATACGCAGTATTTT.

V gene TRBV7-4 combines with J gene TRBJ2-7; 10 positions agree with TRBD2. Germline CDR1 is SGHVT and CDR2 is SQSDAQ. Unmatched junction bases numbered 6, after V lost 5 bases and J lost 5 bases. The CDR3 consists of 14 residues. The CDR3 DNA sequence: TGTGCCAGCAGCGCGGGACTAGCGTTAGACGAGCAGTACTTC. Its protein product is CASSAGLALDEQYF. The variable domain in full, completed from reference TRBV7-4 and TRBJ2-7, reads GAGVSQSPRYKVAKRGRDVALRCDSISGHVTLYWYRQTLGQGSEVLTYSQSDAQRDKSGRPSGRFSAERPERSVSTLKIQRTEQGDSAVYLCASSAGLALDEQYFGPGTRLTVT.

This clonotype was found many times. The chain has TRBV6-2 or TRBV6-3 and TRBJ2-1; the match to TRBD2 covers 11 bases. This CDR3 has 15 amino acids. V shed 3 bases, J shed 6 bases, and the junction held 4 bases outside the gene matches. Germline CDR1 MNHEY, CDR2 SVGEGT. In DNA form, the CDR3 reads TGTGCCAGCAGTTATATAGCGGGAGGGCCCAATGAGCAGTTCTTC. Protein: CASSYIAGGPNEQFF.

The genes are TRBV5-1 and TRBJ2-7, with D unclear. The length of the CDR3 is 16 residues. Germline V CDR1 and CDR2: SGHRS, YFSETQ. The ends were cut back, 5 bases at V and 0 bases at J, with 18 bases in the middle. CDR3 nucleotide sequence: TGCGCCAGCAGTGCAGGAACAGTTAATCTCTCCTACGAGCAGTACTTC. Encoded protein: CASSAGTVNLSYEQYF. The whole variable domain, remainder taken from reference TRBV5-1 and TRBJ2-7, is KAGVTQTPRYLIKTRGQQVTLSCSPISGHRSVSWYQQTPGQGLQFLFEYFSETQRNKGNFPGRFSGRQFSNSRSEMNVSTLELGDSALYLCASSAGTVNLSYEQYFGPGTRLTVT.

The sample holds many counts of this clonotype. V is TRBV15 and J is TRBJ2-1; a possible D gene is TRBD1 (5 bases). V was shortened by 3 bases and J by 9 bases, with 12 bases between the two germline ends. Germline V gene lookup returns CDR1 LNHNV and CDR2 YYDKDF (reference sequence). There are 13 residues in the CDR3. CDR3 sequence reads: CATSRDNPGEQFF. DNA of the CDR3: TGTGCCACCAGCAGGGACAATCCGGGTGAGCAGTTCTTC.

This clonotype was observed at least ten times. A much larger clone lies one base from this, so it may be a read error. The chain has TRBV20-1 and TRBJ2-7; D is uncertain. CDR3 length equals 14 residues. Trimming took 0 bases from V and 6 from J, leaving 15 bases between them. The germline CDR1 and CDR2 sequences are DFQATT and SNEGSKA (reference sequence). The CDR3 DNA follows: TGCAGTGCTAGAGATCGGGCTAGTCCTCCCGAGCAGTACTTC. Residues: CSARDRASPPEQYF.

The gene calls are TRBV24-1 and TRBJ2-1, with unresolved D. Trimming removed 9 bases from V and 2 bases from J, with 10 bases in between. The CDR3 length is 13 residues. Germline V gene sequence: CDR1 KGHDR, CDR2 SFDVKD. The CDR3 DNA follows: TGTGCCACCTCTTTCTCCACCTACAATGAGCAGTTCTTC. Its translation is CATSFSTYNEQFF.

Relative to its sample, this clonotype is medium-sized. The rearrangement links TRBV24-1 to TRBJ2-2; 9 bases line up with TRBD1. The germline V gene encodes CDR1 KGHDR and CDR2 SFDVKD. J gave up 7 bases and V 4 bases, and 6 bases lay outside the gene matches. The CDR3 sequence is 15 residues long. The CDR3 sequence is CATSESGQGNGELFF. CDR3 bases: TGTGCCACCAGTGAATCGGGACAGGGAAACGGGGAGCTGTTTTTT.

Sample share makes this clonotype medium-sized. V gene TRBV20-1 combines with J gene TRBJ2-7, with D possibly TRBD2 on 6 matching bases. Trimming pared 3 bases from V and 0 bases from J, leaving 12 bases between. This CDR3 contains 14 residues. Germline lookup yields CDR1 DFQATT and CDR2 SNEGSKA (reference sequence). The DNA of the CDR3 is TGCAGTGCTAGCGGGAGCCCTTACTCCTACGAGCAGTACTTC. This encodes CSASGSPYSYEQYF.

On this clonotype: The junction and the germline gene differ at one end; a read error may be behind it. Here the CDR3 reads CASNAERARTYEQYF. CDR3 nucleotide sequence: TGTGCCAGCAACGCCGAGAGGGCGAGGACCTACGAGCAGTACTTC. This chain links TRBV5-1 with TRBJ2-7; tentative D call: TRBD2 (5 bases). This CDR3 has 15 residues. Per germline, CDR1 SGHRS and CDR2 YFSETQ.

This clonotype was seen many times. The chain links TRBV6-1 to TRBJ2-4; no clear D gene. The V and J ends lost 7 bases and 7 bases respectively, with 17 bases between them. CDR3 length: 14 amino acids. CDR1 is MNHNS, CDR2 SASEGT, per germline. The CDR3 DNA reads TGTGCCAGCACCTCCAACGGACCCGGCAACATTCAGTACTTC. The encoded protein is CASTSNGPGNIQYF.

A word on this clonotype: A read error may account for a junction end that differs from germline. The genes are TRBV5-1 and TRBJ2-5; the D call may be TRBD1 or TRBD2 (5 bases each). CDR3 length: 15 amino acids. Germline CDR1 is SGHRS and CDR2 is YFSETQ. The CDR3 bases are TGTGCCAGCAGCTGGGACCAGGCGTTGGACGAGACCCAGTACTTC. It encodes CASSWDQALDETQYF.

The V call is TRBV7-2, the J call TRBJ2-3, with D perhaps being TRBD1 or TRBD2 (6 bases each). V dropped 1 base and J dropped 3 bases, with 14 bases sitting between them. The CDR3 is 16 residues long. Germline CDR1 SGHTA, CDR2 FQGNSA. CDR3 region: CASSLVNPGATDTQYF. CDR3 DNA: TGTGCCAGCAGCTTAGTAAATCCGGGGGCGACAGATACGCAGTATTTT.

This clonotype came up once. At one end the junction does not follow the germline gene, possibly because of a read error. The chain recombines TRBV20-1 with TRBJ2-5; TRBD1 aligns across 7 bases. From germline, CDR1 is DFQATT and CDR2 SNEGSKA (reference sequence). The CDR3 length is 18 residues. The CDR3 DNA reads TGTAGTGCTAGAGATGAGACAGGGCAGGCTAGGCAACAAGAGACCCAGTACTTC. Protein sequence: CSARDETGQARQQETQYF.